This note documents a single TCR beta chain sequence. What it recognizes is unknown. The source of the sample is a study of cytomegalovirus exposure and HLA in healthy donors. Study outcomes and limitations: Excluded were some V segments that proved indistinguishable, including TRBV6-2 and TRBV6-3.

Both 60 Vbeta primers and 13 Jbeta primers went into the PCR. The authors' processing: Roughly 73 million unique TCR beta chains, about 11 million of them shared, were counted by a later analysis. Repertoires were generated with immunoSEQ multiplex PCR, while TCRdb's copy carries only in-frame clones and drops some. The V and J calls and clone size come from that table; D and trimming were worked out from the DNA. Counted here are about 130,000 clones, more than 75% occurring once; the ten biggest clones make up roughly 1.1%. Germline CDR1 and CDR2: SGHKS and YYEKEE (reference sequence). The V gene end was trimmed by 6 bases and the J gene end by 7 bases; junction bases not matched to a gene: 7. The length of the CDR3 is 14 residues.

This rearrangement joins TRBV5-5 to TRBJ2-2; 9 positions match TRBD1. The source is a male donor in good health and CMV-seronegative. Sequencing input: PBMCs. The CDR3 DNA reads TGTGCCAGCACCCGGACAGGGGAGGACGGGGAGCTGTTTTTT. This sequence encodes CASTRTGEDGELFF.